This TCR beta chain was identified during a study of OX40 agonist ivuxolimab in advanced cancers. With regard to this clone: No antigen is known for it.

Only in-frame clones appear in the TCRdb table, and some are missing; sequencing was by immunoSEQ multiplex PCR. The table records about 100,000 clones, roughly 90% of them present only once. Germline V gives CDR1 MNHNY, CDR2 SVGAGI (reference sequence). V lost 5 bases and J 0 bases, leaving 16 bases between the germline ends. The CDR3 contains 16 residues. Regarding the study as a whole: Clonal expansion was among the lowest in partial responders at 0.1-3.0 mg/kg, especially CD8+.

This rearrangement joins TRBV6-6 to TRBJ1-2; weak D call: TRBD1 (5 bases). The specimen comprised CD4+ or CD8+ T cells sorted from blood, sampled in a trial of the OX40 agonist ivuxolimab. This sequence originates from an adult with an advanced solid tumor such as melanoma, head and neck, liver or kidney cancer. CDR3 sequence reads: CASSRTDSGANYGYTF. CDR3 bases: TGTGCCAGCAGTAGGACCGACAGTGGAGCTAACTATGGCTACACCTTC.